This passage covers 24 T cell receptor beta chains from one sample sequenced in a study of blood T cell repertoires in COVID-19. Assay used: immunoSEQ multiplex PCR; TCRdb lists only in-frame clones, some missing. The table includes approximately 300,000 clones, 83% detected once. Sequenced: peripheral blood. These TCRs come from a woman aged 45-60 years with acute or convalescent COVID-19.

DNA for the CDR3: TGCAGTGCAAGACAGGACGGGGAGCTGTTTTTT. Translated, it gives CSARQDGELFF. This chain links TRBV20-1 with TRBJ2-2, with D perhaps TRBD1 (6 bases). Germline CDR1 DFQATT, CDR2 SNEGSKA (reference sequence). V dropped 6 bases and J dropped 7 bases, with 9 bases sitting between them. This CDR3 has 11 amino acids.

Written as DNA, the CDR3 is TGCGCCAGCAGCCCCGGACGCGGGAGATCCTCTGGAAACACCATATATTTT. It codes for CASSPGRGRSSGNTIYF. The chain is built from TRBV4-1 and TRBJ1-3, with D unresolved. Per the germline V gene, CDR1 is MGHRA and CDR2 is YSYEKL. V was shortened by 4 bases and J by 0 bases, with 16 bases between the two germline ends. The CDR3 has 17 amino acids.

The rearrangement links TRBV10-3 to TRBJ1-2; the match to TRBD1 covers 7 bases. Germline trimming cut 3 bases from V and 2 bases from J; bases unmatched to any gene: 12. Germline V gene data show CDR1 as ENHRY and CDR2 as SYGVKD. CDR3 length: 17 amino acids. CDR3 coding DNA: TGTGCCATCAGTGATAGTCAGGGGGACCCCTTGAACTATGGCTACACCTTC. Protein product: CAISDSQGDPLNYGYTF.

This clone was counted a single time. The rearrangement links TRBV7-2 to TRBJ1-1, with 7 nucleotides matching TRBD1. Germline V lookup: CDR1 SGHTA, CDR2 FQGNSA. The length of the CDR3 is 13 residues. Unmatched junction bases numbered 9, after V lost 3 bases and J lost 11 bases. The CDR3 reads CASSFHHTGDAFF. The CDR3 region has the DNA TGTGCCAGCAGCTTCCACCACACAGGGGACGCTTTCTTT.

The chain recombines TRBV7-6 with TRBJ2-7; 10 positions agree with TRBD1. The CDR3 contains 16 residues. The trim removed 3 bases at V and 4 bases at J, leaving 9 bases unmatched. Germline V lookup: CDR1 SGHVS, CDR2 FNYEAQ. Here the CDR3 reads CASSLGGGTGVYEQYF. CDR3 DNA sequence: TGTGCCAGCAGCTTGGGGGGTGGGACAGGGGTTTACGAGCAGTACTTC.

With respect to this clone: In the same sample, other DNA sequences code for this CDR3. This chain joins TRBV5-1 and TRBJ1-5, with D hard to call. The germline V gene has CDR1 SGHRS and CDR2 YFSETQ. V lost 0 bases and J 3 bases, leaving 4 bases between the germline ends. The CDR3 extends over 13 amino acids. CDR3 DNA sequence: TGCGCCAGCAGCTTGGGGCTCAATCAGCCCCAGCATTTT. It translates to CASSLGLNQPQHF.

The chain recombines TRBV28 with TRBJ2-5, with D maybe TRBD1 (7 bases). Germline-derived CDR1 and CDR2 are MDHEN and SYDVKM. The V gene lost 8 bases and the J gene lost 5 bases, with 18 bases spanning the gap. CDR3 size: 14 residues. The CDR3 region is CASGGRTGVETQYF. CDR3 sequence (DNA): TGTGCCAGCGGGGGGCGGACAGGAGTGGAGACCCAGTACTTC.

V gene TRBV5-4 combines with J gene TRBJ2-7, with TRBD1 identical over 12 bases. Per the germline V gene, CDR1 is SGHNT and CDR2 is YYREEE (reference sequence). The trim removed 4 bases at V and 7 bases at J, leaving 12 bases unmatched. This CDR3 spans 16 amino acids. CDR3 nucleotides: TGTGCCAGCAGCGTAAGCCGGGACAGGGGGCTAGGGGAGCAGTACTTC. Translation gives CASSVSRDRGLGEQYF.

V is TRBV3-1 (or the pseudogene TRBV3-2) and J is TRBJ2-5; D gene uncertain. The germline gives CDR1 LGHDT, CDR2 YNNKEL (reference sequence). The length of the CDR3 is 15 residues. V shed 2 bases and J shed 0 bases, with 10 bases lying between them. The CDR3 here is CASSQLKQYQETQYF. CDR3 bases: TGTGCCAGCAGCCAACTTAAACAGTACCAAGAGACCCAGTACTTC.

The chain is built from TRBV30 and TRBJ2-1; tentatively, D is TRBD2 (6 bases). Germline lookup yields CDR1 GTSNPN and CDR2 SVGIG (reference sequence). V dropped 3 bases and J dropped 5 bases, with 14 bases sitting between them. The CDR3 spans 14 residues. The CDR3 DNA reads TGTGCCTGGAGCCCGGGGAGGAGCAACAATGAGCAGTTCTTC. Translated, it gives CAWSPGRSNNEQFF.

V usage is TRBV5-1 and J usage is TRBJ1-2; 10 bases align to TRBD1. The CDR3 covers 14 residues. Germline V gives CDR1 SGHRS, CDR2 YFSETQ. J gave up 8 bases and V 3 bases, and 7 bases lay outside the gene matches. The CDR3 is CASSYGTGDDGYTF. CDR3 nucleotide sequence: TGCGCCAGCAGCTACGGGACAGGGGATGACGGCTACACCTTC.

The chain is built from TRBV6-5 and TRBJ1-2, with 12 positions matching TRBD1. Per germline, CDR1 MNHEY and CDR2 SVGAGI. V trimming: 2 bases; J trimming: 7 bases; junction bases outside the gene matches: 8. The CDR3 is 16 amino acids. DNA for the CDR3: TGTGCCAGCAGTTACCGCGGGACAGGGGGCTTCGGTGGCTACACCTTC. Translated, it gives CASSYRGTGGFGGYTF.

The chain is built from TRBV4-1 and TRBJ2-5, with 12 positions matching TRBD2. The germline V gene encodes CDR1 MGHRA and CDR2 YSYEKL. V lost 0 bases to trimming and J lost 5 bases; unmatched junction nucleotides: 4. The CDR3 runs 16 residues. For the CDR3, the DNA is TGCGCCAGCAGCCAAGAGCCTAGCGGGGGGGCTGAGACCCAGTACTTC. Its translation: CASSQEPSGGAETQYF.

This clone was observed at least ten times. J is TRBJ2-3 and V is TRBV2; maybe TRBD2 (5 bases). The V and J ends lost 3 bases and 4 bases respectively, with 11 bases between them. The CDR3 extends over 14 amino acids. Per the germline V gene, CDR1 is SNHLY and CDR2 is FYNNEI. CDR3 nucleotides: TGTGCCAGCAGTGACGGGGTTGTGGCAGATACGCAGTATTTT. This gives the protein CASSDGVVADTQYF.

The CDR3 loop reads CASSLGGNYGYTF. CDR3 coding DNA: TGTGCCAGCTCCCTGGGAGGTAACTATGGCTACACCTTC. The chain joins TRBV18 to TRBJ1-2; D ambiguous. The CDR3 runs to 13 residues. V gave up 6 bases and J gave up 1 base, with 9 bases separating them. Germline V gene sequence: CDR1 KGHSH, CDR2 LQKENI.

J is TRBJ2-2 and V is TRBV7-9, with 11 nucleotides matching TRBD2. Germline trimming cut 3 bases from V and 4 bases from J; bases unmatched to any gene: 1. CDR1 is SEHNR, CDR2 FQNEAQ, per germline (reference sequence). The CDR3 runs to 15 residues. The DNA for the CDR3 is TGTGCCAGCAGCTTTAGCGGGAGGGCCACCGGGGAGCTGTTTTTT. Encoded protein: CASSFSGRATGELFF.

V and J are TRBV4-1 and TRBJ2-3; a weak D match, TRBD1 (6 bases). V was clipped by 0 bases and J by 4 bases, with 20 bases between them. The CDR3 consists of 18 residues. CDR1 and CDR2 (germline): MGHRA, YSYEKL. CDR3 region: CASSQDAVGQGFADTQYF. The CDR3 region has the DNA TGCGCCAGCAGCCAAGATGCGGTCGGGCAGGGGTTCGCAGATACGCAGTATTTT.

About this clone itself: The sample holds other DNA sequences that translate to the same CDR3. CDR3 bases: TGTGCCAGCAGCTTATGGGGGGGGGACACTGAAGCTTTCTTT. It specifies CASSLWGGDTEAFF. The V and J genes are TRBV7-2 and TRBJ1-1, with D possibly TRBD1 on 5 matching bases. Germline V CDR1 and CDR2: SGHTA, FQGNSA. The CDR3 covers 14 residues. V was trimmed by 2 bases and J by 3 bases, leaving 10 bases between them.

V usage is TRBV7-2 and J usage is TRBJ1-2; unclear D gene. Germline CDR1 SGHTA, CDR2 FQGNSA. CDR3 length: 15 amino acids. Trimming stripped 5 bases from V and 3 bases from J, with 16 bases between. The CDR3 loop is CASSPRRSPDYGYTF. CDR3 DNA: TGTGCCAGCAGCCCCCGTCGAAGCCCTGACTATGGCTACACCTTC.

This rearrangement joins TRBV24-1 to TRBJ2-1, with TRBD2 as a possible D gene (7 bases). Germline values: CDR1 KGHDR, CDR2 SFDVKD. CDR3 size: 14 residues. Trimming took off 3 bases at V and 7 bases at J, with 12 bases between the two ends. The CDR3 here is CATSDEQGGNEQFF. In DNA form, the CDR3 reads TGTGCCACCAGTGATGAACAGGGAGGGAATGAGCAGTTCTTC.

The genes are TRBV9 and TRBJ2-1; the D gene is possibly TRBD2 (5 bases). From germline, CDR1 is SGDLS and CDR2 YYNGEE. Trimming removed 7 bases at V and 3 bases at J, with 8 bases between. The CDR3 consists of 12 residues. The CDR3 loop is CASGSYYNEQFF. The DNA of the CDR3 is TGTGCCAGCGGGAGCTACTACAATGAGCAGTTCTTC.

This clone appeared a single time. The CDR3 sequence is CASTPQGTGGGYTF. CDR3 sequence (DNA): TGTGCCAGCACCCCTCAAGGTACAGGGGGAGGCTACACCTTC. The chain is built from TRBV25-1 and TRBJ1-2; 8 bases match TRBD1. The ends lost 7 bases at V and 8 bases at J; junction bases unmatched: 12. The CDR3 loop spans 14 amino acids. CDR1 MGHDK and CDR2 SYGVNS come from the germline V gene.

J is TRBJ2-7 and V is TRBV4-1; TRBD1 matches at 11 bases. The CDR3 spans 14 residues. CDR1 and CDR2 from the germline V gene are MGHRA and YSYEKL. V gave up 1 base and J gave up 6 bases; unmatched junction bases: 2. The CDR3 nucleotides read TGCGCCAGCAGCCAAGGAGGGACAGGGGGCGAGCAGTACGTC. The encoded protein is CASSQGGTGGEQYV.

This clone was observed a few times. This rearrangement joins TRBV5-6 to TRBJ1-6; TRBD1 might be the D (6 bases). Trimming took off 4 bases at V and 7 bases at J, with 18 bases between the two ends. CDR3 length: 16 amino acids. The germline V gene has CDR1 SGHDT and CDR2 YYEEEE. The CDR3 nucleotides read TGTGCCAGCAGCCTGGGGGGACAAGACAGAAATTCACCCCTCCACTTT. Protein product: CASSLGGQDRNSPLHF.